This TCR beta chain was identified in a study of T cell repertoires in cytomegalovirus infection. Study summary: Public TCR beta signatures provided an indication of both CMV infection and a matching HLA type.

TCRdb re-called the reads with MiXCR, one entry per CDR3 protein. The table lists 150,000 to 200,000 distinct CDR3 sequences, roughly 27% of them singletons. V gave up 2 bases and J gave up 1 base; unmatched junction bases: 5. The CDR3 length is 16 residues. CDR1 SGHTA and CDR2 FQGNSA come from the germline V gene. General study results and limits: Dominating the ex vivo response were TCR beta clonotypes that were CMV-specific and HLA-C-restricted. CMV carriers with the relevant HLA were identified by cumulative public TCR beta family frequency.

This clonotype was counted between two and nine times. What it binds is unknown. Sequenced sample: PBMCs. The chain recombines TRBV7-2 with TRBJ1-2; TRBD1 agrees at 9 bases. This sequence originates from a human donor in good health (CMV status not recorded). Some clones in this sample may be carry-over from other donors' samples. CDR3 in DNA: TGTGCCAGCAGCTTATCAGGGACAGGGATTAACTATGGCTACACCTTC. Protein product: CASSLSGTGINYGYTF.